Presented here are 13 T cell receptor beta chains from one specimen sequenced in a study of T cells in Graves' hyperthyroidism and ophthalmopathy. TCR beta CDR3 region amplification was performed from RNA transcripts. The primer set for the first-round RT-PCR of the TCR CDR3 was HTBI. MiXCR, applied by TCRdb to the multiplex PCR reads, yields one record per CDR3 protein. The data show a few hundred thousand distinct CDR3 sequences, with about 15% seen just once and roughly 5.7% held by the top ten. Sequencing was carried out using blood. Every receptor here comes from a woman aged 25-40 years with Graves' hyperthyroidism that later progressed to Graves' ophthalmopathy.

CDR3: CASSYWQAQGELEFYEQYF. In DNA, the CDR3 is TGTGCCAGCAGTTACTGGCAGGCTCAGGGCGAGTTAGAATTCTACGAGCAGTACTTC. The chain links TRBV6-5 to TRBJ2-7; D is perhaps TRBD1 (5 bases). Deletions cut 1 base from V and 3 bases from J, with 25 bases between. The CDR3 runs 19 residues. CDR1 is MNHEY and CDR2 is SVGAGI in the germline V gene.

This clonotype was detected many times. This chain links TRBV11-2 with TRBJ2-5, with 13 bases matching TRBD2. Germline lookup yields CDR1 SGHAT and CDR2 FQNNGV. V was clipped by 3 bases and J by 5 bases; unmatched bases: 3. The CDR3 has 15 residues. CDR3 DNA: TGTGCCAGCAGCTTCACTAGCGGGAGGGGGGAGACCCAGTACTTC. Encoded protein: CASSFTSGRGETQYF. The variable domain in full, with the rest retrieved from reference TRBV11-2 and TRBJ2-5, is EAGVAQSPRYKIIEKRQSVAFWCNPISGHATLYWYQQILGQGPKLLIQFQNNGVVDDSQLPKDRFSAERLKGVDSTLKIQPAKLEDSAVYLCASSFTSGRGETQYFGPGTRLLVL.

A few counts support this clonotype. One end of the junction is discordant with germline, which a read error may explain. This chain joins TRBV13 and TRBJ2-5; a weak D match, TRBD2 (5 bases). The CDR3 length is 11 residues. Per the germline V gene, CDR1 is PRHDT and CDR2 is FYEKMQ (reference sequence). Here the CDR3 reads CASSLGLVVDF. The CDR3 coding sequence is TGTGCCAGCAGCTTAGGACTAGTGGTTGACTTC.

This clonotype was observed at least ten times. This chain joins TRBV9 and TRBJ1-2; D is perhaps TRBD1 (6 bases). The CDR3 runs to 14 residues. V lost 0 bases to trimming and J lost 2 bases, with 8 bases between them. CDR1 SGDLS and CDR2 YYNGEE come from the germline V gene. The CDR3 DNA is TGTGCCAGCAGCGTAGGTCAGGGGAACTATGGCTACACCTTC. Protein sequence: CASSVGQGNYGYTF.

A few counts support this clonotype. This chain uses TRBV27 with TRBJ1-2; D unclear. Germline V lookup: CDR1 MNHEY, CDR2 SMNVEV (reference sequence). The CDR3 runs to 10 residues. V was clipped by 6 bases and J by 7 bases, with 6 bases between them. The CDR3 is CASSRSGYTF. In DNA, the CDR3 is TGTGCCAGCAGCCGGAGTGGCTACACCTTC.

This clonotype appeared many times. The chain carries TRBV30 and TRBJ2-3, with D possibly being TRBD2 (6 bases). Looked up from germline, CDR1 is GTSNPN and CDR2 is SVGIG (reference sequence). CDR3 size: 19 residues. The germline V and J ends were trimmed by 0 bases and 6 bases, with 28 bases remaining between them. DNA of the CDR3: TGTGCCTGGAGTGTACCCCCACCGTGGAGAGCGGGTCGGCCGGATACGCAGTATTTT. Protein sequence: CAWSVPPPWRAGRPDTQYF.

This clonotype was seen a few times. The chain joins TRBV9 to TRBJ2-1; tentative D call: TRBD2 (6 bases). V was trimmed by 3 bases and J by 7 bases, leaving 17 bases between them. CDR1 and CDR2 from the germline V gene are SGDLS and YYNGEE. CDR3 length: 15 residues. CDR3 protein: CASSEDSGAENEQFF. Here the CDR3 DNA reads TGTGCCAGCAGCGAAGATTCGGGAGCCGAGAATGAGCAGTTCTTC.

This clonotype was recorded many times. V and J are TRBV6-1 and TRBJ2-5, with D hard to call. The V and J ends lost 6 bases and 5 bases respectively, with 13 bases between them. Germline CDR1 MNHNS, CDR2 SASEGT. This CDR3 is built from 13 residues. CDR3 coding DNA: TGTGCCAGCAGAGCCTCGGTTTGGGAGACCCAGTACTTC. Protein: CASRASVWETQYF.

A note on this clonotype: This may be a read error: a much more frequent sequence differs by one nucleotide. The chain couples TRBV5-1 to TRBJ2-2, with a weak D call TRBD2 (5 bases). The V gene's germline CDR1 is SGHRS and CDR2 YFSETQ. Trimming removed 0 bases at V and 6 bases at J, with 9 bases between. The CDR3 runs to 14 residues. CDR3 sequence: CASSLVGSAGELFF. CDR3 nucleotide sequence: TGCGCCAGCAGCTTGGTTGGGAGCGCCGGGGAGCTGTTTTTT.

There are many counts of this clonotype. The chain combines TRBV28 with TRBJ1-5; D is unresolved. The V gene's germline CDR1 is MDHEN and CDR2 SYDVKM. V lost 3 bases and J 2 bases, leaving 2 bases between the germline ends. CDR3 length: 12 residues. The CDR3 loop is CASSFGNQPQHF. CDR3 coding DNA: TGTGCCAGCAGTTTCGGCAATCAGCCCCAGCATTTT. Supplemented by reference TRBV28 and TRBJ1-5, the full variable domain reads DVKVTQSSRYLVKRTGEKVFLECVQDMDHENMFWYRQDPGLGLRLIYFSYDVKMKEKGDIPEGYSVSREKKERFSLILESASTNQTSMYLCASSFGNQPQHFGDGTRLSIL.

There are a few counts of this clonotype. The gene calls are TRBV6-5 and TRBJ1-5; the D gene is possibly TRBD1 (6 bases). The CDR3 runs to 14 residues. Germline lookup yields CDR1 MNHEY and CDR2 SVGAGI. V shed 2 bases and J shed 7 bases, with 12 bases lying between them. CDR3 sequence: CASSYEGGSQPQHF. For the CDR3, the DNA is TGTGCCAGCAGTTACGAAGGGGGTAGCCAGCCCCAGCATTTT.

This clonotype has a count of ten or more. This chain uses TRBV28 with TRBJ2-7, with D perhaps matching TRBD2 (6 bases). This CDR3 is 15 amino acids long. Germline loops: CDR1 MDHEN, CDR2 SYDVKM. Deletions cut 5 bases from V and 3 bases from J, with 17 bases between. The CDR3: CASSASGTWVYEQYF. CDR3 bases: TGTGCCAGCAGTGCTTCCGGGACTTGGGTCTACGAGCAGTACTTC.

The chain couples TRBV20-1 to TRBJ1-5, with TRBD1 matching 8 bases. Germline V gene data show CDR1 as DFQATT and CDR2 as SNEGSKA (reference sequence). CDR3 size: 17 residues. Trimming took 3 bases from V and 4 from J; bases not matched to a gene: 14. The CDR3 bases are TGCAGTGCTAGTTTGGTGCAGGGGACAGGACTTAATCAGCCCCAGCATTTT. This sequence encodes CSASLVQGTGLNQPQHF.